This T cell receptor (beta chain) emerged from a study of blood T cell repertoires in COVID-19. Study details: From the United States, Italy and Spain came samples of acute and convalescent COVID-19. T cells, B-cell-depleted T cells, or PBMCs supplied cDNA or gDNA.

Authors' methods: Scientists estimated how many nucleated cells there were by amplifying reference gene primers. The protocol was immunoSEQ multiplex PCR, while the TCRdb copy is restricted to in-frame clones and leaves out a portion. Clonal size and the V and J genes are those of that table, whereas D and trimming came from the DNA. The sample includes under 130,000 clones, over 75% of them seen just once. Trimming removed 6 bases from V and 4 bases from J; junction bases left unmatched: 11. In germline, CDR1 is SGHRS, CDR2 YFSETQ. The CDR3 spans 15 residues. This clone has a single count. This TCR came from a human donor in a cohort sampled during active or convalescent COVID-19. What was sequenced was peripheral blood. The V gene is TRBV5-1, the J gene TRBJ2-7, with 9 bases aligning to TRBD1. The DNA for the CDR3 is TGCGCCAGCACCTACTCCGGGACAGGGAAGTACGAGCAGTACTTC. Translating it yields CASTYSGTGKYEQYF.